Listed below are T cell receptor beta chains from one sample, sequenced in a study of shared clonotypes between healthy human individuals. Assay used: immunoSEQ multiplex PCR; TCRdb lists only in-frame clones, some missing. The data contain roughly 1.4 million clones, 97% to 99% of them singletons. Sequenced sample: naive CD4+ T cells sorted from blood. Every receptor here comes from a man under 40 in good health. CDR3s include the opening cysteine and the closing phenylalanine or tryptophan. The D gene is left open where the match is weak. Some rows have no size entry. The others give once, few or many, or a class for an expanded clone.

CDR3nt: TGCGCCAGCAGCTCCTCCAAGTTTAGACTAGCGGGAGAAGGCACAGATACGCAGTATTTT; CDR3aa: CASSSSKFRLAGEGTDTQYF; abundance: NA; d_gene: TRBD2; v_gene: TRBV5-1; j_gene: TRBJ2-3
CDR3nt: TGCGCCAGCAGCCAAGAAGGGTCTAGGCAAGAGACCCAGTACTTC; CDR3aa: CASSQEGSRQETQYF; abundance: NA; d_gene: NA; v_gene: TRBV4-3; j_gene: TRBJ2-5
CDR3nt: TGTGCCAGCAGCACGATTCACAATGTGGATTACTCCTACAATGAGCAGTTCTTC; CDR3aa: CASSTIHNVDYSYNEQFF; abundance: NA; d_gene: NA; v_gene: TRBV27; j_gene: TRBJ2-1
CDR3nt: TGTGCCAGCTCAGAGAGGACGAGGTACCAAGAGACCCAGTACTTC; CDR3aa: CASSERTRYQETQYF; abundance: NA; d_gene: NA; v_gene: TRBV18; j_gene: TRBJ2-5
CDR3nt: TGTGCCAGCAGCTTAATTGGGGGCACAGATACGCAGTATTTT; CDR3aa: CASSLIGGTDTQYF; abundance: NA; d_gene: NA; v_gene: TRBV7-9; j_gene: TRBJ2-3
CDR3nt: TGTGCCAGCTCACCGCGCACTAGCGAGACCCAAGAGACCCAGTACTTC; CDR3aa: CASSPRTSETQETQYF; abundance: NA; d_gene: TRBD2; v_gene: TRBV18; j_gene: TRBJ2-5
CDR3nt: TGCGCCAGCAGCTCCGAGCCCCCAGGGACAGGGTTGCTCTCCGAGCAGTACTTC; CDR3aa: CASSSEPPGTGLLSEQYF; abundance: NA; d_gene: TRBD1; v_gene: TRBV5-1; j_gene: TRBJ2-7
CDR3nt: TGCGCCAGCAGCTTGAGGACAGGGGGTTCCTACGAGCAGTACTTC; CDR3aa: CASSLRTGGSYEQYF; abundance: NA; d_gene: TRBD1; v_gene: TRBV5-1; j_gene: TRBJ2-7
CDR3nt: TGCGCCAGCAGCGCAGACACTAGCGGGAGAGCAGCCCAGTACTTC; CDR3aa: CASSADTSGRAAQYF; abundance: NA; d_gene: TRBD2; v_gene: TRBV5-1; j_gene: TRBJ2-5
CDR3nt: TGTGCCAGCAGTGCCGGAATGGATTATGGCTACACCTTC; CDR3aa: CASSAGMDYGYTF; abundance: NA; d_gene: NA; v_gene: TRBV28; j_gene: TRBJ1-2
CDR3nt: TGTGCCAGCAGCCCACCATCCGGGGAGCTGTTTTTT; CDR3aa: CASSPPSGELFF; abundance: NA; d_gene: NA; v_gene: TRBV11-3; j_gene: TRBJ2-2
CDR3nt: TGCAGTGCGGGACAGGGGGCCGAGCAGTACTTC; CDR3aa: CSAGQGAEQYF; abundance: once; d_gene: TRBD1; v_gene: TRBV20-1; j_gene: TRBJ2-7
CDR3nt: TGTGCCATCAGATCTAGCGGGGAGGACGAGCAGTACTTC; CDR3aa: CAIRSSGEDEQYF; abundance: NA; d_gene: TRBD2; v_gene: TRBV10-3; j_gene: TRBJ2-7
CDR3nt: TGTGCCAGCAGCAGCTGGGACACTGATCAGCCCCAGCATTTT; CDR3aa: CASSSWDTDQPQHF; abundance: NA; d_gene: NA; v_gene: TRBV7-9; j_gene: TRBJ1-5
CDR3nt: TGTGCCAGCAGCTTAGAATACCAGGGCGAGGACGAGCAGTACTTC; CDR3aa: CASSLEYQGEDEQYF; abundance: NA; d_gene: NA; v_gene: TRBV11-3; j_gene: TRBJ2-7
CDR3nt: TGTGCCAGCAGCTTAGACTTCCCAGGGGAGCAGTACTTC; CDR3aa: CASSLDFPGEQYF; abundance: NA; d_gene: NA; v_gene: TRBV11-3; j_gene: TRBJ2-7
CDR3nt: TGTGCCAGCAGCGTAAACCAGGCCTACGAGCAGTACTTC; CDR3aa: CASSVNQAYEQYF; abundance: once; d_gene: NA; v_gene: TRBV9; j_gene: TRBJ2-7
CDR3nt: TGCGCCAGCAGCTTGTCCCCGTACACAGATACGCAGTATTTT; CDR3aa: CASSLSPYTDTQYF; abundance: NA; d_gene: NA; v_gene: TRBV5-1; j_gene: TRBJ2-3
CDR3nt: TGTGCCAGCAGTGAAACAATCCTGTCAGGGATTAACACCGGGGAGCTGTTTTTT; CDR3aa: CASSETILSGINTGELFF; abundance: NA; d_gene: NA; v_gene: TRBV6-1; j_gene: TRBJ2-2
CDR3nt: TGTGCCAGCAGGAGGGTCACAGGGGCTGGGGCCAACGTCCTGACTTTC; CDR3aa: CASRRVTGAGANVLTF; abundance: NA; d_gene: TRBD1; v_gene: TRBV2; j_gene: TRBJ2-6
CDR3nt: TGTGCCAGCAGCCTGCTTGGCGGGAGAGCCTACAATGAGCAGTTCTTC; CDR3aa: CASSLLGGRAYNEQFF; abundance: once; d_gene: TRBD2; v_gene: TRBV16; j_gene: TRBJ2-1
CDR3nt: TGTGCCAGCCAGCAGGACAGGGGCAATCAGCCCCAGCATTTT; CDR3aa: CASQQDRGNQPQHF; abundance: NA; d_gene: TRBD1; v_gene: TRBV6-4; j_gene: TRBJ1-5
CDR3nt: TGTGCCAGCAGTTCAGGGGGCAATGAAAAACTGTTTTTT; CDR3aa: CASSSGGNEKLFF; abundance: once; d_gene: TRBD1; v_gene: TRBV27; j_gene: TRBJ1-4
CDR3nt: TGCAGCGTTGCTTGGACTGAAGCTTTCTTT; CDR3aa: CSVAWTEAFF; abundance: NA; d_gene: NA; v_gene: TRBV29-1; j_gene: TRBJ1-1
CDR3nt: TGTGCCAGCAGTTCCCCCGTGTGGGAGCAGTACTTC; CDR3aa: CASSSPVWEQYF; abundance: NA; d_gene: NA; v_gene: TRBV6-5; j_gene: TRBJ2-7
CDR3nt: TGTGCCAGCAGCCAAGGACGGGTTCTTTATGGCTACACCTTC; CDR3aa: CASSQGRVLYGYTF; abundance: NA; d_gene: NA; v_gene: TRBV7-9; j_gene: TRBJ1-2
CDR3nt: TGTGCCAGCAGCGTAGATAACCCCGGCCGGGAGCTGTTTTTT; CDR3aa: CASSVDNPGRELFF; abundance: once; d_gene: NA; v_gene: TRBV9; j_gene: TRBJ2-2
CDR3nt: TGTGCCAGCAGCGCGCGACAGGGAATGAACACTGAAGCTTTCTTT; CDR3aa: CASSARQGMNTEAFF; abundance: NA; d_gene: TRBD1; v_gene: TRBV7-2; j_gene: TRBJ1-1
CDR3nt: TGTGCCAGCAGCCCCCCGAGGGGATCGAACACTGAAGCTTTCTTT; CDR3aa: CASSPPRGSNTEAFF; abundance: once; d_gene: NA; v_gene: TRBV5-8; j_gene: TRBJ1-1
CDR3nt: TGTGCCAGCAGTTTCGAGACAGGGCTCTCTCGGGAGCAGTACTTC; CDR3aa: CASSFETGLSREQYF; abundance: NA; d_gene: TRBD1; v_gene: TRBV28; j_gene: TRBJ2-7
CDR3nt: TGTGCCAGCGGGGGCAGGGAGGCTAACTATGGCTACACCTTC; CDR3aa: CASGGREANYGYTF; abundance: NA; d_gene: NA; v_gene: TRBV2; j_gene: TRBJ1-2
CDR3nt: TGTGCTAGTGGTTTGGACAACACAGATACGCAGTATTTT; CDR3aa: CASGLDNTDTQYF; abundance: NA; d_gene: NA; v_gene: TRBV12-5; j_gene: TRBJ2-3